This TCR beta chain was found in a study of cytomegalovirus exposure and HLA in healthy donors. Study-level information: Of the donors genotyped, several hundred in all, less than 90% fell in the Caucasian-associated ancestry cluster. Study results and limitations: In an earlier analysis, most TCR beta V segments were productive about 87% or about 30% of the time.

PCR used 60 Vbeta primers and 13 Jbeta primers. Only in-frame clones appear in the TCRdb table, and some are missing; sequencing was by immunoSEQ multiplex PCR. The sample holds 100,000 or so clones, around 68% seen once. In germline, CDR1 is MNHNS, CDR2 SASEGT. The CDR3 length is 18 residues. Trimming shortened V by 0 bases and J by 1 base, and 17 bases separated the two germline ends. In this sample, this clone turned up a few times. Its antigen is not known. The receptor's source is a man between 45 and 60 years old in good health and CMV-seronegative. The sequencing sample was made of PBMCs. This chain links TRBV6-1 with TRBJ2-3; D perhaps matches TRBD2 (6 bases). The CDR3, as DNA: TGTGCCAGCAGTGAAGCTCCGGGGGTAGCCTCCGGCACAGATACGCAGTATTTT. Translated: CASSEAPGVASGTDTQYF.